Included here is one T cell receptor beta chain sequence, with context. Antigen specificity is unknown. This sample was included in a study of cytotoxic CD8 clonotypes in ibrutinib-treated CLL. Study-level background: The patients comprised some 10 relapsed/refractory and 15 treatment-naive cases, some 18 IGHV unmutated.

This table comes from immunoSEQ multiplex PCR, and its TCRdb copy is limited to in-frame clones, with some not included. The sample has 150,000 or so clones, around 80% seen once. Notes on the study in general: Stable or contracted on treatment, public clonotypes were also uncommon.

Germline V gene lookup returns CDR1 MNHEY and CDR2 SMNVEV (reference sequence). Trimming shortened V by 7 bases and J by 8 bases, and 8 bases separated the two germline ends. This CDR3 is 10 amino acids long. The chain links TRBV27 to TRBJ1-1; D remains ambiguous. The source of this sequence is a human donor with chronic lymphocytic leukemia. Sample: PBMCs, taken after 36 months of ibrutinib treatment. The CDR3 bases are TGTGCCAGCAACCGGTCCGAAGCTTTCTTT. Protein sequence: CASNRSEAFF.